What follows is one TCR beta chain and its context. This specimen belongs to a study of CD8+ T cells in alopecia areata. This CDR3 is built from 14 residues. Germline CDR1 SEHNR, CDR2 FQNEAQ (reference sequence). Following extraction, RNA underwent reverse transcription to cDNA, which served as the sequencing template. Using immunoSEQ multiplex PCR, the repertoire was profiled, and TCRdb retains in-frame clones only, with some absent. The sample lists tens of thousands of clones, 50% to 75% seen once, with roughly 18% in the top ten. The chain employs TRBV7-9 and TRBJ2-5, with 7 nucleotides matching TRBD1. The end of the DNA fits TRBJ2-7 better, so the J call may be wrong. Sample: CD8+ T cells sorted from blood, taken at week 0. This receptor was obtained from a human donor with alopecia areata. CDR3 in amino acids: CASSFPDRPYEQYF. CDR3 nucleotides: TGTGCCAGCAGCTTTCCGGACAGGCCCTACGAGCAGTACTTC.